This T cell receptor beta chain was identified in a study of T cell repertoires in cytomegalovirus infection. Study-level information: It can be stated that public TCR beta signatures indicated CMV infection as well as a matching HLA type.

Study conclusions and caveats: Using cumulative public TCR beta family frequency, the authors identified those who carried CMV together with the relevant HLA. In two of eight donors, the top clonotype was HLA-C-restricted CMV-specific.

This clonotype was seen a few times. The antigen is unknown. The V gene lost 4 bases and the J gene lost 2 bases, with 14 bases spanning the gap. The CDR3 spans 15 residues. Per the germline V gene, CDR1 is MDHEN and CDR2 is SYDVKM. MiXCR was run by TCRdb on the reads, yielding one entry per CDR3 protein. The sample yields 100,000 to 150,000 distinct CDR3 sequences, 8% to 9% seen once. The sequence derives from a human donor in good health (CMV status not recorded). Some clones in this sample may be carry-over from other donors' samples. The chain joins TRBV28 to TRBJ1-1; a weak D match, TRBD1 (6 bases). Sample: PBMCs. CDR3 sequence: CASSSPSTGNTEAFF. For the CDR3, the DNA is TGTGCCAGCAGTTCCCCATCGACAGGAAACACTGAAGCTTTCTTT.